This is a list of T cell receptor beta chains from one sample in a study of T cells in localized non-small cell lung cancer. Measured with immunoSEQ multiplex PCR; TCRdb has only the in-frame clones, and not every one. Of approximately 22,000 clones in the sample, approximately 90% were seen once. The starting material was peripheral blood, obtained before any cancer treatment. The receptors were sampled from a male donor older than 55 with stage I squamous cell lung carcinoma. Each CDR3 is given with its conserved first and last residue. A D gene is named only where the DNA matches it firmly. Only some rows state a clone size, as once, few, many or a class for expanded clones.

TRBV19	-	-	TRBJ1-2	TGTGCCAGTTCGAGAGACGGCTACACCTTC	CASSRDGYTF
TRBV7-2	-	-	TRBJ2-7	TGTGCCAGCAGCTTTAAGGGGGGAGACGAGCAGTACTTC	CASSFKGGDEQYF
TRBV18	-	-	TRBJ1-1	TGTGCCAGCTCACCACCGGGGTCAGAGGGGACTGAAGCTTTCTTT	CASSPPGSEGTEAFF
TRBV9	TRBD2	few	TRBJ2-7	TGTGCCAGCAGCGAGGCCCCGAAGCAAGCGGGGAGTTCCTACGAGCAGTACTTC	CASSEAPKQAGSSYEQYF
TRBV10-3	-	-	TRBJ2-1	TGTGCCACTGCGGGGGCCACTTCCAATGAGCAGTTCTTC	CATAGATSNEQFF
TRBV29-1	-	-	TRBJ1-5	TGCAGCGTCAGGTTCAATAGCAATCAGCCCCAGCATTTT	CSVRFNSNQPQHF
TRBV6-5	TRBD1	-	TRBJ1-1	TGTGCCAGCAGCCAGTACAGGGGGGCCACTGAAGCTTTCTTT	CASSQYRGATEAFF
TRBV4-1	-	few	TRBJ1-6	TGCGCCAGCAGCCAAGATAGGGACACCACGAGCTCCTATAATTCACCCCTCCACTTT	CASSQDRDTTSSYNSPLHF
TRBV27	TRBD1	few	TRBJ1-1	TGTGCCAGCAGGCCAGCGACAGGGGGCTTGAACACTGAAGCTTTCTTT	CASRPATGGLNTEAFF
TRBV30	-	-	TRBJ1-6	TGTGCCTGGAGTACCCAAGGGGCTGAAAATTCACCCCTCCACTTT	CAWSTQGAENSPLHF
TRBV2	TRBD1	-	TRBJ1-2	TGTGCCAGCAGGATTAGGGACAGGGGGCAAGGCTACACCTTC	CASRIRDRGQGYTF
TRBV7-8	-	once	TRBJ2-5	TGTGCCAGCAGCCCGAGAAGAGAGGGGCAAGAGACCCAGTACTTC	CASSPRREGQETQYF
TRBV7-9	TRBD2	once	TRBJ2-3	TGTGCCAGCAGCTCGGGACTAGCGGTTAGCACAGATACGCAGTATTTT	CASSSGLAVSTDTQYF
TRBV28	-	-	TRBJ2-3	TGTGCCAGCAGTTCTCGGCGAGGGGGCACAGATACGCAGTATTTT	CASSSRRGGTDTQYF
TRBV27	-	-	TRBJ2-2	TGTGCCAGCAGTTTATATAGCGCCACCGGGGAGCTGTTTTTT	CASSLYSATGELFF
TRBV6-5	-	once	TRBJ1-4	TGTGCCAGCAGAGACAGTTATAATGAAAAAGGGCTGTTTTTT	CASRDSYNEKGLFF
TRBV30	-	once	TRBJ2-2	TGTGCCTTTTATTTGGGATCCGGGGAGCTGTTTTTT	CAFYLGSGELFF
TRBV5-6	-	-	TRBJ1-1	TGTGCCAGCAGCTTCTCGTTAGGTGAAGCTTTCTTT	CASSFSLGEAFF
TRBV5-1	TRBD2	-	TRBJ2-5	TGCGCCAGCAGCTTGGCGGCTGGCGGGGGGGCGAAAGAGACCCAGTACTTC	CASSLAAGGGAKETQYF
TRBV30	-	-	TRBJ1-1	TGTGCCTGGAGTGTACGGAGAGGGACAGCTTTCTTT	CAWSVRRGTAFF
TRBV5-1	TRBD1	once	TRBJ2-3	TGCGCCAGCAGCTTGGGGACAGGGAATCCCACAGATACGCAGTATTTT	CASSLGTGNPTDTQYF
TRBV9	-	few	TRBJ1-1	TGTGCCAGCAGCGTAGAACCCGGGAACACTGAAGCTTTCTTT	CASSVEPGNTEAFF
TRBV5-6	-	-	TRBJ1-3	TGTGCCAGCAGCTTGGATACACCGACGTGGAACACCATATATTTT	CASSLDTPTWNTIYF
TRBV5-6	TRBD1	-	TRBJ1-5	TGTGCCAGCAGCTTCTCCGGGACAGGGGGCGATCAGCCCCAGCATTTT	CASSFSGTGGDQPQHF
TRBV6-5	-	once	TRBJ1-2	TGTGCCAGCAGCCCAGGGGAAGGGTCTTATGGCTACACCTTC	CASSPGEGSYGYTF
TRBV2	-	-	TRBJ2-6	TGTGCCAGCTCCACCCAAACAACAGGGACTGGGGCCAACGTCCTGACTTTC	CASSTQTTGTGANVLTF
TRBV27	-	-	TRBJ1-5	TGTGCCAGCAAAGACTTCTTGGATAGCAATCAGCCCCAGCATTTT	CASKDFLDSNQPQHF
TRBV19	-	once	TRBJ1-3	TGTGCCAGTAGTAAAGGGCCGGCTGGAAACACCATATATTTT	CASSKGPAGNTIYF
TRBV11-2	TRBD1	-	TRBJ1-1	TGTGCCAGCAGCCCGGACAGGGTTAACACTGAAGCTTTCTTT	CASSPDRVNTEAFF
TRBV7-3	-	-	TRBJ1-1	TGTGCCAGCAGCTCCGTGGCAGGGGAGAACACTGAAGCTTTCTTT	CASSSVAGENTEAFF
TRBV30	TRBD1	-	TRBJ1-1	TGTGCCTGGGGGACAGGGGTGAACACTGAAGCTTTCTTT	CAWGTGVNTEAFF
TRBV5-1	-	-	TRBJ2-2	TGCGCCAGCGGTATAAACACCGGGGAGCTGTTTTTT	CASGINTGELFF
TRBV6-1	-	-	TRBJ1-4	TGTGCCAGCAGTGAAGGTGGGGGACTAGGTGAAAAACTGTTTTTT	CASSEGGGLGEKLFF
TRBV5-6	TRBD1	-	TRBJ2-5	TGTGCCAGCAGCTGGACAGGAGGTCAGCACGAGGAGACCCAGTACTTC	CASSWTGGQHEETQYF
TRBV2	TRBD1	-	TRBJ2-7	TGTGCCAGCAGTGAAACCGGGACAGTCTACGAGCAGTACTTC	CASSETGTVYEQYF
TRBV28	-	-	TRBJ1-1	TGTGCCAGCAATGGAGGGAACGGGGTGGAGAACACTGAAGCTTTCTTT	CASNGGNGVENTEAFF
TRBV28	-	-	TRBJ2-1	TGTGCCAGCAGTTTATCGTGGGCCCTCGAGGCGGTTGAGCAGTTCTTC	CASSLSWALEAVEQFF
TRBV5-5	TRBD1	-	TRBJ2-1	TGTGCCAGCAACTCCCGTCTGGGACAGGGGGTAAGTGAGCAGTTCTTC	CASNSRLGQGVSEQFF
TRBV27	-	-	TRBJ1-1	TGTGCCAGCGTTTATTTACACCCAATTCGAGGCACTGAAGCTTTCTTT	CASVYLHPIRGTEAFF
TRBV7-3	-	-	TRBJ2-3	TGTGCCAGCAGCTCAGGGGGGGCCGGGACAGATACGCAGTATTTT	CASSSGGAGTDTQYF
TRBV5-1	TRBD1	-	TRBJ1-1	TGCGCCAGCAGCTTGCTAGGGGGCCGCACTGAAGCTTTCTTT	CASSLLGGRTEAFF
TRBV10-3	TRBD1	-	TRBJ2-7	TGTGCCATCAGTGGGGACAGGGGGTTTGGCAAATACGAGCAGTACTTC	CAISGDRGFGKYEQYF
TRBV28	-	-	TRBJ2-2	TGTGCCATCCAGGGGAAGAACACCGGGGAGCTGTTTTTT	CAIQGKNTGELFF
TRBV4-1	TRBD1	-	TRBJ1-1	TGCGCCAGCAGCCAATCCCGGGACAGGGCTGAAGCTTTCTTT	CASSQSRDRAEAFF
TRBV30	-	-	TRBJ1-4	TGTGCCAGTGGACATGGAGGTGAAAAACTGTTTTTT	CASGHGGEKLFF
TRBV14	-	-	TRBJ2-3	TGTGCCAGCAGCCAACGGGCGGGGACCAGCACAGATACGCAGTATTTT	CASSQRAGTSTDTQYF
TRBV6-5	TRBD1	-	TRBJ1-2	TGTGCCAGCAGCGATGTGCAGGGGGCTTCGGGTGGCTACACCTTC	CASSDVQGASGGYTF
TRBV5-4	-	-	TRBJ1-1	TGTGCCAGCAGCTTCGAAAACACTGAAGCTTTCTTT	CASSFENTEAFF
TRBV28	-	-	TRBJ2-2	TGTGCCAGCAGTCCCCCGGCAGGGGGGACCGGGGAGCTGTTTTTT	CASSPPAGGTGELFF